This is a list of T cell receptor beta chains from one sample in a study of T cell repertoires in cytomegalovirus infection. MiXCR, run by TCRdb on the reads, gives a single entry per CDR3 protein. The sample carries about 150,000 distinct CDR3 sequences, 17% recorded once. The sequenced material came from CD8+ T cells from PBMCs. These receptors were taken from a human donor in good health (CMV status not recorded). Some clones in this sample may be carry-over from other donors' samples. Both conserved end residues are part of each CDR3. A D gene is named only where the DNA matches it firmly. Size is omitted from some rows. Given values are once, few, many or a class for expanded clones.

d_gene	v_gene	j_gene	abundance	CDR3nt	CDR3aa
.	TRBV7-2	TRBJ1-3	many	TGTGCCAGCAGCTCCTATAGCGGGGGGACACTTGGAAACACCATATATTTT	CASSSYSGGTLGNTIYF
.	TRBV29-1	TRBJ2-7	once	TGCAGCGCCATGGGGCGGTTCGACTCCTACGAGCAGTACTTC	CSAMGRFDSYEQYF
.	TRBV7-6	TRBJ1-1	few	TGTGCCAGCAGCCCGGGGTGGGGGGGAACTGAAGCTTTCTTT	CASSPGWGGTEAFF
.	TRBV7-2	TRBJ2-7	few	TGTGCCAGCAGCCGATATCGAACTGACGAGCAGTACTTC	CASSRYRTDEQYF
.	TRBV28	TRBJ1-2	.	TGTGCCAGCAGTTTAAGGACAAGAAACTATGGCTACACCTTC	CASSLRTRNYGYTF
.	TRBV6-6	TRBJ1-4	.	TGTGCCAGCAGTGGACTTATGGAAAAACTGTTTTTT	CASSGLMEKLFF
TRBD2	TRBV7-2	TRBJ2-5	.	TGTGCCAGCAGCTTAGCGGGACTAGCGGGGGGTCTACAAGAGACCCAGTACTTC	CASSLAGLAGGLQETQYF
.	TRBV28	TRBJ2-3	few	TGTGCCAGACTCTTAAACACAGATACGCAGTATTTT	CARLLNTDTQYF
TRBD2	TRBV10-2	TRBJ2-1	few	TGCGCCAGCACCCTACTAGCGGGAAGTGGAAATGAGCAGTTCTTC	CASTLLAGSGNEQFF
.	TRBV20-1	TRBJ2-7	.	TGCAGTGCTAGATTGACGGATTCCTACGAGCAGTACTTC	CSARLTDSYEQYF
.	TRBV7-9	TRBJ2-7	.	TGTGCCAGCAGCTTAGCCGGGAGACAGGGTAACGAGCAGTACTTC	CASSLAGRQGNEQYF
.	TRBV6-2/TRBV6-3	TRBJ1-5	.	TGTGCCAGCAGTTACTCGATGTATGGGCCCCAGCATTTT	CASSYSMYGPQHF
TRBD2	TRBV6-2/TRBV6-3	TRBJ2-1	few	TGTGCCAGCAGTTACCGTGGCCCGACTAGCGGCGATGAGCAGTTCTTC	CASSYRGPTSGDEQFF
TRBD2	TRBV29-1	TRBJ2-2	.	TGCAGCGTTGCTAGCGGAAGGATCACCGGGGAGCTGTTTTTT	CSVASGRITGELFF
.	TRBV20-1	TRBJ1-1	many	TGCAGTGCTAGAGTGGAGGATCGGAACACTGAAGCTTTCTTT	CSARVEDRNTEAFF
TRBD1	TRBV7-8	TRBJ1-5	.	TGTGCCAGCAGCTTAGTGGGGACAGCGAAAGGTTATAGCAATCAGCCCCAGCATTTT	CASSLVGTAKGYSNQPQHF
TRBD2	TRBV20-1	TRBJ2-1	.	TGCAGTGCTAGAGGGCTAGCGGGTACGAGCTCCTACAATGAGCAGTTCTTT	CSARGLAGTSSYNEQFF
.	TRBV27	TRBJ2-2	many	TGTGCCAGCAGATTGGGGACTACCGGGGAGCTGTTTTTT	CASRLGTTGELFF
.	TRBV7-6	TRBJ1-1	few	TGTGCCAGCAGTCTAGGGGGTATTGAAGCTTTCTTT	CASSLGGIEAFF
TRBD2	TRBV28	TRBJ2-5	few	TGTGCCAGCAATCGTCGTGGGGGGGGGGAGACCCAGTACTTC	CASNRRGGGETQYF
.	TRBV5-6	TRBJ2-7	few	TGTGCCAGCAGCGGAGCCATTTCACCGGGACTTGGCTACGAGCAGTACTTC	CASSGAISPGLGYEQYF
TRBD1	TRBV6-2/TRBV6-3	TRBJ2-7	.	TGTGCCAGCAGTTGGGACAGATCCTACGAGCAGTACTTC	CASSWDRSYEQYF
.	TRBV11-2	TRBJ2-1	.	TGTGCCAGCAGCTCAGGAGCGGCACTATACAATGAGCAGTTCTTC	CASSSGAALYNEQFF
.	TRBV7-9	TRBJ2-2	.	TGTGCCAGCAGCTTCCCCAGGGGAGCAAACACCGGGGAGCTGTTTTTT	CASSFPRGANTGELFF
TRBD2	TRBV12-3/TRBV12-4	TRBJ2-5	few	TGTGCCAGCAGTTTTAGCGGGGGGGCGGAGACCCAGTACTTC	CASSFSGGAETQYF
TRBD2	TRBV7-9	TRBJ2-3	.	TGTGCCAGCAGCCGGACTAGCGGATCCACAGATACGCAGTATTTT	CASSRTSGSTDTQYF
.	TRBV28	TRBJ2-7	.	TGTGCCAGCAGGGTTGACATTACCTACGAGCAGTACTTC	CASRVDITYEQYF
TRBD2	TRBV20-1	TRBJ2-7	few	TGCAGTGCTAGAGATCCAGCGGGGGCAAAGCCCTACGAGCAGTACTTC	CSARDPAGAKPYEQYF
TRBD1	TRBV29-1	TRBJ1-2	.	TGCAGCGTTGTAGGAACAGGGGGGAACTATGGCTACACCTTC	CSVVGTGGNYGYTF
.	TRBV14	TRBJ1-1	.	TGTGCCAGCAGCCAGGCTACTGACAGGATTGAAGCTTTCTTT	CASSQATDRIEAFF
.	TRBV6-2/TRBV6-3	TRBJ2-1	.	TGTGCCAGCAGTTACTCGTTACAGGGCGGGAATGAGCAGTTCTTC	CASSYSLQGGNEQFF
.	TRBV27	TRBJ2-1	.	TGTGCCAGCAGCCACGGGCAGGGAGGTGAGCAGTTCTTC	CASSHGQGGEQFF
TRBD1	TRBV29-1	TRBJ1-4	.	TGCAGCGTATCGACAGGGTTTGAAAAACTGTTTTTT	CSVSTGFEKLFF
.	TRBV7-9	TRBJ2-1	.	TGTGCCAGCAGTTACCCAGAGGCGGAGGTGGGTTACAATGAGCAGTTCTTC	CASSYPEAEVGYNEQFF
TRBD1	TRBV6-2/TRBV6-3	TRBJ2-5	.	TGTGCCAGCAGTTCGGGACAGATTCAAGAGACCCAGTACTTC	CASSSGQIQETQYF
.	TRBV4-3	TRBJ2-4	few	TGCGCCAGCAGCCAAGAATCCGGGGGGCGAGAAGGAAACATTCAGTACTTC	CASSQESGGREGNIQYF
TRBD2	TRBV7-2	TRBJ2-1	.	TGTGCCAGCAGCCCTACTAGCGGGGGGTTAAATGAGCAGTTCTTC	CASSPTSGGLNEQFF
TRBD2	TRBV28	TRBJ2-1	few	TGTGCCAGCAGTTCGCGGGGGAGCTCCTACAATGAGCAGTTCTTC	CASSSRGSSYNEQFF
.	TRBV27	TRBJ1-2	many	TGTGCCAGCAGTTACTCCCCAGGGAGCTATGGCTACACCTTC	CASSYSPGSYGYTF
.	TRBV12-3/TRBV12-4	TRBJ2-2	few	TGTGCCAGCAGTTTTCGGCAGATCGGACCCGGGGAGCTGTTTTTT	CASSFRQIGPGELFF
.	TRBV28	TRBJ1-5	.	TGTGCCAGCAGTTATTTCCGGGACATGAATCAGCCCCAGCATTTT	CASSYFRDMNQPQHF
TRBD1	TRBV7-2	TRBJ2-3	.	TGTGCCACTTCCGGGACAGACTGGACAGATACGCAGTATTTT	CATSGTDWTDTQYF
.	TRBV7-6	TRBJ2-1	few	TGTGCCAGCACTAAGGACTCACCCCTCGATGAGCAGTTCTTC	CASTKDSPLDEQFF
TRBD1	TRBV7-2	TRBJ2-5	.	TGTGCCAGCAGCTTGGTTCCCGGGACAGGAGAGACCCAGTACTTC	CASSLVPGTGETQYF
TRBD1	TRBV29-1	TRBJ1-2	few	TGCAGCGCCAGGTTACCGGGACAGGGGGCTTTTGGCTACACCTTC	CSARLPGQGAFGYTF
.	TRBV7-8	TRBJ2-2	few	TGTGCCAGCACCAAAATGTGGACAGCGAACACCGGGGAGCTGTTTTTT	CASTKMWTANTGELFF
.	TRBV7-8	TRBJ2-3	.	TGTGCCAGCAGCTCAGTTCGACAGGCAGATACGCAGTATTTT	CASSSVRQADTQYF